This entry features one TCR beta chain sequence. Its specificity is unknown. The sample is drawn from a study of Ad26.COV2.S vaccination and SARS-CoV-2 variants. As for the study in general: Participants got Ad26.COV2.S intramuscularly, once or twice 56 days apart. Study results and limitations: Spike-specific TCR breadth ran higher among vaccine recipients than placebo recipients. Participants given vaccine showed non-spike TCR breadth similar to that of placebo recipients.

Trimming pared 0 bases from V and 8 bases from J, leaving 13 bases between. Germline V gene lookup returns CDR1 MNHEY and CDR2 SVGAGI. CDR3 length equals 14 residues. Treatment noted: about 20 received Ad26.COV2.S at low or high dose, single or two shots; several received placebo; per-sample allocation not given. Collection of the samples took place on day 63 after the first injection of vaccine or placebo. Profiled with immunoSEQ multiplex PCR; TCRdb holds only in-frame clones, not every one. In the table there are a few hundred thousand clones, around 82% of which are singletons. Sequences were derived from peripheral blood, sampled in a trial of Ad26.COV2.S vaccine versus placebo. The chain has TRBV6-5 and TRBJ1-2; the D gene is possibly TRBD1 (5 bases). The sequence was collected from a person aged 18-65 years who received the Ad26.COV2.S COVID-19 vaccine or a placebo. The CDR3 sequence is CASSYSEGPGGYTF. The DNA for the CDR3 is TGTGCCAGCAGTTACTCGGAGGGGCCAGGCGGCTACACCTTC.